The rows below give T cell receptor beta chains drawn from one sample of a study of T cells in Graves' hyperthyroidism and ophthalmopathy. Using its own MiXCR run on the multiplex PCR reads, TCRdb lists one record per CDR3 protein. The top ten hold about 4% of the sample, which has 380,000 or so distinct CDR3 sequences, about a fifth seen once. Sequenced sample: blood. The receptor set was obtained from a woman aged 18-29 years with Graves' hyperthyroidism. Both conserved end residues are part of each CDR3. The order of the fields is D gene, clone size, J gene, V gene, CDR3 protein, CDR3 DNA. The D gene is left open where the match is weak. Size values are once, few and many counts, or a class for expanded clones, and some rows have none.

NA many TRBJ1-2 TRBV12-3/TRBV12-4 CASSKSTKDGYTF TGTGCCAGCAGTAAGTCGACGAAGGATGGCTACACCTTC
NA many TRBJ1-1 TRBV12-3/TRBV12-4 CASSLDGGRVAFF TGTGCCAGCAGCCTCGACGGGGGGCGCGTAGCTTTCTTT
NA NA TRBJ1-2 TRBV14 CASSRSGGARNYGYTF TGTGCCAGCAGTAGGTCGGGAGGGGCGCGGAACTATGGCTACACCTTC
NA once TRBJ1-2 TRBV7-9 CASSGTLDGQGGYTF TGTGCCAGCAGTGGAACACTCGACGGCCAAGGAGGCTACACCTTC
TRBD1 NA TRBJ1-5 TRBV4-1 CASSQMPGQGGNQPQHF TGCGCCAGCAGCCAAATGCCAGGACAGGGTGGAAATCAGCCCCAGCATTTT
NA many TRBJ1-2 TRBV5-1 CASSLGAENYGYTF TGCGCCAGCAGCTTGGGGGCCGAGAACTATGGCTACACCTTC
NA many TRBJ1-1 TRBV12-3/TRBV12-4 CASSLSYRANTEAFF TGTGCCAGCAGTTTAAGCTACAGGGCGAACACTGAAGCTTTCTTT
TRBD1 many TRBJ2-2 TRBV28 CASSLRTGGSGELFF TGTGCCAGCAGTTTAAGGACAGGGGGCTCCGGGGAGCTGTTTTTT
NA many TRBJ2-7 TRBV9 CASSVDPTYEQYF TGTGCCAGCAGCGTAGATCCCACTTACGAGCAGTACTTC
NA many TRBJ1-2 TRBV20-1 CSAPSPGRGYGYTF TGCAGTGCTCCTTCTCCAGGGAGAGGCTATGGCTACACCTTC
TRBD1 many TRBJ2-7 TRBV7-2 CASSLRTGRTYEQYF TGTGCCAGCAGCCTCAGGACAGGGCGAACCTACGAGCAGTACTTC
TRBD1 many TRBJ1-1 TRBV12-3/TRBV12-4 CASSLYGQAQAEAFF TGTGCCAGCAGTTTGTATGGACAGGCCCAGGCTGAAGCTTTCTTT
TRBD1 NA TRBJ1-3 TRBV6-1 CASRRDSSFSRNTIYF TGTGCCAGCAGGAGGGACAGCTCCTTCTCTAGAAACACCATATATTTT
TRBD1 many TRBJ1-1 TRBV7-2 CASSPVLLRDRVEGAFF TGTGCCAGCAGCCCGGTCCTACTAAGGGACAGAGTGGAAGGAGCTTTCTTT
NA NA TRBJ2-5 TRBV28 CASSLLLKGRGETQYF TGTGCCAGCAGTCTCCTCCTTAAGGGCCGCGGAGAGACCCAGTACTTC
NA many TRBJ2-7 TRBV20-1 CSARDQGGARYEQYF TGCAGTGCTAGAGATCAGGGGGGGGCCCGCTACGAGCAGTACTTC
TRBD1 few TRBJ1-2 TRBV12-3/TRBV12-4 CASSSYRDRGSYTF TGTGCCAGCAGTTCGTACCGGGACAGGGGAAGCTACACCTTC
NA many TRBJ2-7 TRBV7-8 CASSLAGGSNEQYF TGTGCCAGCAGCTTAGCAGGAGGGAGCAACGAGCAGTACTTC
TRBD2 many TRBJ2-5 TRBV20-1 CSPRGGQETQYF TGCAGTCCAAGGGGAGGGCAGGAGACCCAGTACTTC
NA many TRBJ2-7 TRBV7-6 CASSLQQGSSVLEQYF TGTGCCAGCAGCTTACAGCAGGGTTCCTCAGTACTCGAGCAGTACTTC
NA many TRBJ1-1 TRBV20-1 CSARDSNSMNTEAFF TGCAGTGCTAGGGATAGTAACAGCATGAACACTGAAGCTTTCTTT
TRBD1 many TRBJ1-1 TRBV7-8 CASQRGRDREAFF TGTGCCAGCCAAAGGGGGCGGGACAGGGAAGCTTTCTTT
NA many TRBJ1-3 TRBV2 CASSEQGLGGNTIYF TGTGCCAGCAGTGAACAGGGGCTTGGTGGAAACACCATATATTTT
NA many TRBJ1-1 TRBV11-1 CASSLDTGSEAFF TGTGCCAGCAGCTTGGACACCGGGTCCGAAGCTTTCTTT
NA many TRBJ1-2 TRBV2 CSSRVIKGDYGYTF TGTTCAAGCCGGGTAATTAAAGGAGACTATGGCTACACCTTC
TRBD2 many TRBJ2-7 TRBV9 CASSVTGTRGYEQYF TGTGCCAGCAGCGTTACCGGGACTAGGGGCTACGAGCAGTACTTC
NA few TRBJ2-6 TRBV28 CASSLRAGARGANVLTF TGTGCCAGCAGTTTAAGGGCCGGAGCGAGAGGGGCCAACGTCCTGACTTTC
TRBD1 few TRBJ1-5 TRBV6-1 CASIGDLNRGHQPKHF TGCGCCAGCATTGGGGACCTTAACAGGGGTCATCAGCCCAAGCATTTT
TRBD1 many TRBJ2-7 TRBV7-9 CASSSNRDRDYEQYF TGTGCCAGCAGCTCCAACCGGGACAGGGATTACGAGCAGTACTTC
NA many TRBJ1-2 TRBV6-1 CASRSQFYGYTF TGTGCCAGCAGATCCCAATTCTATGGCTACACCTTC
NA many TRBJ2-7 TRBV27 CASSSLFGEQYF TGTGCCAGCAGTTCACTATTCGGCGAGCAGTACTTC
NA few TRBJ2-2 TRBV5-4 CASSNGVANTGELFF TGTGCCAGCTCCAACGGGGTAGCGAACACCGGGGAGCTGTTTTTT
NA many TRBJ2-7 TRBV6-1 CASSEATTWAGGLNEQYF TGTGCCAGCAGTGAGGCGACCACCTGGGCAGGGGGGCTAAACGAGCAGTACTTC
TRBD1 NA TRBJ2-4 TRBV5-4 CASTLDQTGDIQYF TGTGCCAGCACCCTCGATCAGACAGGGGACATTCAGTACTTC
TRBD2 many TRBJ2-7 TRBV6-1 CACQRTSGGMITRQYF TGTGCCTGCCAAAGGACTAGCGGGGGGATGATTACGAGGCAGTACTTC
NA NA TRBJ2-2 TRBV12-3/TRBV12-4 CASSLGLSISETGELFF TGTGCCAGCAGTTTGGGCTTAAGTATCTCAGAAACCGGGGAGCTGTTTTTT
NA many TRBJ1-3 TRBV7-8 CASSLRGNSGNTIYF TGTGCCAGCAGCTTAAGAGGAAACTCTGGAAACACCATATATTTT
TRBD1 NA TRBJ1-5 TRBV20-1 CSARPDRGDQPQHF TGCAGTGCTAGACCCGACAGGGGAGATCAGCCCCAGCATTTT
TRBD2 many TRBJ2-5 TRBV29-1 CSVGARTSGYQETQYF TGCAGCGTTGGGGCGAGGACTAGCGGGTACCAAGAGACCCAGTACTTC
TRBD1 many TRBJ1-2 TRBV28 CASSFWVWTGRFYGYTF TGTGCCAGCAGTTTTTGGGTCTGGACAGGGAGGTTTTACGGCTACACCTTC
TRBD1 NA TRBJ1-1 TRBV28 CASSPTTGVATEAFF TGTGCCAGCAGCCCGACTACAGGGGTGGCCACTGAAGCTTTCTTT
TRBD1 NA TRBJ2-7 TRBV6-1 CASSAGTGWGDEQYF TGTGCCAGCAGTGCCGGGACAGGGTGGGGAGACGAGCAGTACTTC
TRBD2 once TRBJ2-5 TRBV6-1 CASGGTGGNQETQYF TGTGCCAGCGGCGGTACGGGGGGTAACCAAGAGACCCAGTACTTC
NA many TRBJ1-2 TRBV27 CASSLEGHGYTF TGTGCCAGCAGTTTAGAGGGACATGGCTACACCTTC
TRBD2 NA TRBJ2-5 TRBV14 CASSQKKGLLEETQYF TGTGCCAGCAGCCAAAAAAAGGGACTACTTGAAGAGACCCAGTACTTC
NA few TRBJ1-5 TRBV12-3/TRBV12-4 CASSFRWASGQPQHF TGTGCCAGCAGTTTTCGGTGGGCTTCTGGTCAGCCCCAGCATTTT